A selection of T cell receptor beta chains follows, all from one sample in a study of graft-versus-host responses after intestinal transplantation. Clones were sequenced by immunoSEQ multiplex PCR, and TCRdb holds only the in-frame ones, with some missing. The data show 18,000 or so clones, 95% seen once. The input for sequencing was PBMCs, taken 23 days after intestinal transplant. These TCRs come from a human patient who received an intestinal transplant, so some T cells may come from the graft donor. Each CDR3 is given with its conserved first and last residue. D genes are given only for firm matches. Rows give clone size only sometimes, using once, few, many, or a class for an expanded clone.

-,TRBJ2-6,TRBV7-3,-,TGTGCCAGCAGCTACGACTCGGCTGGGGCCAACGTCCTGACTTTC,CASSYDSAGANVLTF
TRBD1,TRBJ2-1,TRBV7-6,-,TGTGCCAGCAGCTTAGAAGTCCGAGAGGGGGCTCTCTACAATGAGCAGTTCTTC,CASSLEVREGALYNEQFF
TRBD2,TRBJ2-1,TRBV5-5,-,TGTGCCAGCAGCCTCTTGTACTCGGGAGGGCCATACAATGAGCAGTTCTTC,CASSLLYSGGPYNEQFF
-,TRBJ2-7,TRBV9,-,TGTGCCAGCAGCGTAGGGGGGCAGGATAGGTACGAGCAGTACTTC,CASSVGGQDRYEQYF
-,TRBJ2-7,TRBV27,-,TGTGCCAGCAGCGGATCCATGGGGCTCTTCTCCTACGAGCAGTACTTC,CASSGSMGLFSYEQYF
TRBD2,TRBJ2-3,TRBV28,once,TGTGCCAGCAGTTTATTTGAGCGGGAGGAAACGGATACGCAGTATTTT,CASSLFEREETDTQYF
TRBD1,TRBJ2-1,TRBV27,-,TGTGCCAGCAGTCTCAGGGGGCTGTACAATGAGCAGTTCTTC,CASSLRGLYNEQFF
TRBD2,TRBJ2-1,TRBV2,-,TGTGCCAGCAGTGAAGTCTCTAGCGGGAGGGACAATGAGCAGTTCTTC,CASSEVSSGRDNEQFF
TRBD1,TRBJ2-7,TRBV5-1,few,TGCGCCAGCGCCTGGACAGGGCAGTTCGGCGAGCAGTACTTC,CASAWTGQFGEQYF
TRBD1,TRBJ2-7,TRBV6-5,-,TGTGCCAGCAGTTACTCATCCGGGACAGTGACCTACGAGCAGTACTTC,CASSYSSGTVTYEQYF
TRBD2,TRBJ2-1,TRBV6-4,-,TGTGCCAGCAGTGAGCGGACTAGCGGGAGGGCCGAAAATGAGCAGTTCTTC,CASSERTSGRAENEQFF
-,TRBJ2-7,TRBV27,once,TGTGCCAGCAGTCCCGGCGGCGCCTACGAGCAGTACTTC,CASSPGGAYEQYF